This is a list of T cell receptor beta chains from one sample in a study of T cell responses to AZD1222 COVID-19 vaccine. Assay used: immunoSEQ multiplex PCR; TCRdb lists only in-frame clones, some missing. The table records 110,000 to 150,000 clones, roughly 91% of them present only once. Source: peripheral blood, taken on day 0 of AZD1222 vaccination. These receptors were taken from an adult in good health. The CDR3 runs from the conserved cysteine through the conserved F or W. D genes are given only for firm matches. Only some rows state a clone size, as once, few, many or a class for expanded clones.

.	TRBV19	.	TRBJ2-1	TGTGCCAGTAGTATAGATCCTGACTATGGCGACTACAATGAGCAGTTCTTC	CASSIDPDYGDYNEQFF
.	TRBV5-4	TRBD2	TRBJ2-3	TGTGCCAGCAGCTTGAAGTTGGCTAGCGGTACAGATACGCAGTATTTT	CASSLKLASGTDTQYF
.	TRBV5-4	TRBD1	TRBJ2-4	TGTGCCAGCAGCCCCACAGGGGGCGCGGCCAAAAACATTCAGTACTTC	CASSPTGGAAKNIQYF
.	TRBV27	.	TRBJ2-2	TGTGCCAGCAGGGTCGGACTCTCCAACACCGGGGAGCTGTTTTTT	CASRVGLSNTGELFF
.	TRBV6-5	.	TRBJ2-7	TGTGCCAGCAACGCGGGGCCGACCTACGAGCAGTACTTC	CASNAGPTYEQYF
once	TRBV5-1	.	TRBJ2-5	TGCGCCAGCAGCCAACCTTATCATATAATCTCGTACTTC	CASSQPYHIISYF
few	TRBV19	.	TRBJ1-1	TGTGCCAGTAGTATAGCGGGGAACGAAGCTTTCTTT	CASSIAGNEAFF
.	TRBV19	.	TRBJ1-2	TGTGCCAGTACCCATGCTGGGGCAGTTTCCTATGGCTACACCTTC	CASTHAGAVSYGYTF
.	TRBV3-1/TRBV3-2	.	TRBJ1-2	TGTGCCAGCAGCCCACGGGACCCCGCTTATGGCTACACCTTC	CASSPRDPAYGYTF
.	TRBV30	.	TRBJ2-3	TGTGCCTGGAGTCAAGGGGTCACAGATACGCAGTATTTT	CAWSQGVTDTQYF
.	TRBV11-2	.	TRBJ1-6	TGTGCCAGCAGCTCCCTCGGATTCCCCTATAATTCACCCCTCCACTTT	CASSSLGFPYNSPLHF
.	TRBV20-1	.	TRBJ1-1	TGCAGTGCGGGAGCGAACACTGAAGCTTTCTTT	CSAGANTEAFF
.	TRBV19	.	TRBJ1-2	TGTGCCGGAACACAGGGTGACTATGGCTACACCTTC	CAGTQGDYGYTF
.	TRBV7-2	.	TRBJ1-2	TGTGCCAGCAGCTTAGTCCCGGACTATGGCTACACCTTC	CASSLVPDYGYTF
.	TRBV19	TRBD1	TRBJ1-5	TGTGCCAGTAGTATAGATCCACCTCAGGAGGGGGCGAGGCAGCCCCAGCATTTT	CASSIDPPQEGARQPQHF
.	TRBV6-5	TRBD1	TRBJ2-2	TGTGCCAGCAGTTACGGACAGGGGAACACCGGGGAGCTGTTTTTT	CASSYGQGNTGELFF
.	TRBV2	TRBD2	TRBJ2-2	TGTGCCAGCAGGCGGCCGGGACTAGGGTCCGCCGGGGAGCTGTTTTTT	CASRRPGLGSAGELFF
once	TRBV7-2	TRBD1	TRBJ2-7	TGTGCCACCTCCCCGGGACAGGGATCGTCGGAGTACTTC	CATSPGQGSSEYF
few	TRBV29-1	.	TRBJ1-2	TGCAGCGTTGTAGTGCAGGGAGGAAACTATGGCTACACCTTC	CSVVVQGGNYGYTF